Reported below is one TCR beta chain. Antigen: not known. Germline-derived CDR1 and CDR2 are GTSNPN and SVGIG (reference sequence). V lost 5 bases and J lost 0, with 23 bases in between. The length of the CDR3 is 18 residues. The entry originates in a study of cytomegalovirus exposure and HLA in healthy donors. Study-wide results and caveats: The study listed approximately 160 cytomegalovirus-associated TCR beta chains. As confirmed in vitro, a few CMV-associated chains were specific for CMV antigens.

Generated by immunoSEQ multiplex PCR, the TCRdb table keeps only in-frame clones and is missing some. The data show about 270,000 clones, around 85% seen once. From the 120-subject validation cohort, which was separate from the approximately 720-subject first cohort, the donors were drawn. V gene TRBV30 combines with J gene TRBJ1-3; no definite D call. This receptor was obtained from a woman younger than 35 in good health and CMV-seronegative. The sequencing input was PBMCs. The CDR3 sequence: CAWSGDLAASDSGNTIYF. The CDR3 DNA is TGTGCCTGGTCCGGGGATCTCGCCGCCTCAGACTCTGGAAACACCATATATTTT.